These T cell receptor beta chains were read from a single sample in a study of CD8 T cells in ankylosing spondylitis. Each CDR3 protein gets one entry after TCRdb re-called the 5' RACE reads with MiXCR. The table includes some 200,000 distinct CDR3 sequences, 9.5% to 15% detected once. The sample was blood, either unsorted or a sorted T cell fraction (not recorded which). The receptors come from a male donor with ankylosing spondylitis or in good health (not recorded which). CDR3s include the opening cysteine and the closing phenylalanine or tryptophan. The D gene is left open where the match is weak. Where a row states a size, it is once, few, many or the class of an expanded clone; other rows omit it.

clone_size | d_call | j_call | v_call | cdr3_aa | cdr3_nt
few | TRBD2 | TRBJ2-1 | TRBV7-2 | CASSSLAGVYNEQFF | TGTGCCAGCAGCTCACTAGCGGGAGTCTACAATGAGCAGTTCTTC
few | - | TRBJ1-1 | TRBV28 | CASSFGTVVYTEAFF | TGTGCCAGCAGTTTCGGGACCGTCGTTTACACTGAAGCTTTCTTT
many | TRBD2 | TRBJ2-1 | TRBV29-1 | CSGLGALRNEQFF | TGCAGTGGACTAGGGGCCCTTCGGAATGAGCAGTTCTTC
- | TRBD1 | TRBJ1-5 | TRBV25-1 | CASSATGVNQPQHF | TGTGCCAGCAGTGCGACAGGGGTCAATCAGCCCCAGCATTTT
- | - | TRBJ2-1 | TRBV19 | CASSMLHNSGNEQFF | TGTGCCAGTAGTATGCTTCACAATAGCGGTAATGAGCAGTTCTTC
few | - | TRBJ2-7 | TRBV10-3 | CAINSGPSYEQYF | TGTGCCATCAACAGCGGACCTTCCTACGAGCAGTACTTC
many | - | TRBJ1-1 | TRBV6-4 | CASSERSGGGTEAFF | TGTGCCAGCAGTGAGCGATCCGGGGGTGGTACTGAAGCTTTCTTT
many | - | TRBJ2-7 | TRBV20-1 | CSARDHRANYEQYF | TGCAGTGCTAGAGATCACAGGGCGAACTACGAGCAGTACTTC
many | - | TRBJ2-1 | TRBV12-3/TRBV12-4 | CASSLPGNEQFF | TGTGCCAGCAGTTTGCCCGGCAATGAGCAGTTCTTC
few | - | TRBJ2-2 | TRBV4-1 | CASSQGGVPHGGELFF | TGCGCCAGCAGCCAAGGGGGGGTACCCCATGGCGGGGAGCTGTTTTTT
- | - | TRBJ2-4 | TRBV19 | CASTWGEGDIQYF | TGTGCCAGTACCTGGGGGGAGGGGGACATTCAGTACTTC
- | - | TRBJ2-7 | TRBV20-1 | CSARDLGGTLSYEQYF | TGCAGTGCTAGAGATCTTGGGGGCACACTCTCCTACGAGCAGTACTTC
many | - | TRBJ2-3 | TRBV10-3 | CATSDVVVGTDTQYF | TGTGCCACCTCCGACGTCGTAGTGGGCACAGATACGCAGTATTTT
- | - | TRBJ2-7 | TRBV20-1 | CSARKDGAYYEQYF | TGCAGTGCTAGAAAGGACGGAGCCTACTACGAGCAGTACTTC
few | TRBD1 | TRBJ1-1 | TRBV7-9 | CASSLARGRNTEAFF | TGTGCCAGCAGCTTAGCGAGGGGGCGGAACACTGAAGCTTTCTTT
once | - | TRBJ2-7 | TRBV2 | CASSDKDSYEQYF | TGTGCCAGCAGTGATAAGGACTCCTACGAGCAGTACTTC
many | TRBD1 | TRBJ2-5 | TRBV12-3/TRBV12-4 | CASSLRGKETQYF | TGTGCCAGCAGCCTCAGGGGGAAAGAGACCCAGTACTTC
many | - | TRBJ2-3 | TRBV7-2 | CASSVIHTDTQYF | TGTGCCAGCAGCGTGATCCACACAGATACGCAGTATTTT
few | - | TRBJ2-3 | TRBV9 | CATRNRYPAGDTQYF | TGTGCCACCCGAAATCGCTACCCGGCGGGAGATACGCAGTATTTT
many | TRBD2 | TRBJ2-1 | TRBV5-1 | CASSLAGTSGYNEQFF | TGCGCCAGCAGCTTGGCCGGGACTAGCGGATACAATGAGCAGTTCTTC